The 5 T cell receptor beta chains below all came from one sample that was sequenced in a study of cytomegalovirus exposure and HLA in healthy donors. 60 Vbeta and 13 Jbeta primers were used in PCR. This table comes from immunoSEQ multiplex PCR, and its TCRdb copy is limited to in-frame clones, with some not included. Altogether about 160,000 clones are present, just under 80% being singletons, with the ten largest covering 1.3%. Material for sequencing was PBMCs. These receptors were collected from a man aged 30 to 45 in good health and CMV-seronegative.

The rearrangement uses TRBV12-2 and TRBJ2-1; no check of the table's D call, TRBD2, against the DNA was made. TRBV12-2 corresponds to a pseudogene. The CDR3 loop spans 21 amino acids. The CDR3 spells CASRLLGLAGDGGEGYNEQFF. CDR3 DNA sequence: TGTGCAAGTCGCTTATTGGGGCTAGCGGGAGATGGGGGGGAAGGGTACAATGAGCAGTTCTTC.

A few counts support this clone. Other DNA sequences of this sample code for an identical CDR3. The chain uses TRBV2 and TRBJ2-5, with 9 bases identical to TRBD2. The CDR3 totals 15 residues. Per germline, CDR1 SNHLY and CDR2 FYNNEI. Losses at the gene ends were 3 bases for V and 0 bases for J; bases not matched to a gene: 2. DNA for the CDR3: TGTGCCAGCAGTGAGGCGGGGGGGTACCAAGAGACCCAGTACTTC. Its translation is CASSEAGGYQETQYF.

The chain is built from TRBV30 and TRBJ2-4; D is perhaps TRBD2 (6 bases). The V and J ends lost 4 bases and 8 bases respectively, with 15 bases between them. This CDR3 comprises 13 residues. Germline V CDR1 and CDR2: GTSNPN, SVGIG (reference sequence). CDR3 nucleotide sequence: TGTGCCTGGACCCGGGCGGGGACCGACATTCAGTACTTC. This sequence encodes CAWTRAGTDIQYF. The full variable domain, in which reference TRBV30 and TRBJ2-4 provide the parts outside the CDR3, is SQTIHQWPATLVQPVGSPLSLECTVEGTSNPNLYWYRQAAGRGLQLLFYSVGIGQISSEVPQNLSASRPQDRQFILSSKKLLLSDSGFYLCAWTRAGTDIQYFGAGTRLSVL.

The chain carries TRBV6-6 and TRBJ2-7; TRBD1 matches at 9 bases. The CDR3 sequence is 15 residues long. Trimming cost V 2 bases and J 6 bases; bases outside gene matches: 8. Germline V gene lookup returns CDR1 MNHNY and CDR2 SVGAGI (reference sequence). In nucleotides, the CDR3 is TGTGCCAGCAGTTACACGGGACAGGGAGGGACCGAGCAGTACTTC. This sequence encodes CASSYTGQGGTEQYF.

The J gene is TRBJ2-7, the V gene TRBV28; TRBD1 aligns across 10 bases. V dropped 6 bases and J dropped 3; count of bases not matched to a gene: 8. The CDR3 is 15 amino acids. The germline gives CDR1 MDHEN, CDR2 SYDVKM. The CDR3 loop is CASSPGQGVVYEQYF. CDR3 nucleotide sequence: TGTGCCAGCAGCCCTGGACAGGGGGTGGTCTACGAGCAGTACTTC.